The T cell receptor beta chain described here comes from a study of T cells after posttransplantation cyclophosphamide. Clones were sequenced by immunoSEQ multiplex PCR, and TCRdb holds only the in-frame ones, with some missing. The sample holds thousands of clones, more than 65% seen once. This clone qualifies as medium-sized. As yet, its antigen is unknown. Germline CDR1 MNHNY, CDR2 SVGAGI (reference sequence). The V end was cut by 3 bases, the J end by 6 bases, with 8 bases between. This CDR3 has 12 amino acids. Study results and caveats: Tissue-infiltrating T cells from skin or gut overlapped little with blood T cells. Later blood repertoires were often dominated by clones from the donor CD8+ memory compartment. TRB clonality was highly associated with recipient CMV seropositivity and reactivation.

The chain joins TRBV6-6 to TRBJ1-1; D is unclear. Material for sequencing was PBMCs. The clonotype comes from a man in his thirties or forties with a blood cancer, CMV-positive, and with a related stem cell donor. CDR3 in DNA: TGTGCCAGCAGTTATAAAGCCTCTGAAGCTTTCTTT. This sequence encodes CASSYKASEAFF.